The clone carrying this TCR beta chain was counted ten times or more. No antigen is known for it. The sample comes from a study of T cell repertoires in cytomegalovirus infection. In the study overall: An indication of both CMV infection and matching HLA type came from public TCR beta signatures.

TCRdb independently ran MiXCR on the reads; one entry per CDR3 protein. This table holds 500,000 to 600,000 distinct CDR3 sequences, approximately 17% found once. Points from the study as a whole: Using cumulative public TCR beta family frequency, the authors identified those who carried CMV together with the relevant HLA. Dominant in the ex vivo response were TCR beta clonotypes restricted by HLA-C and specific for CMV.

Sequences were obtained from CD8+ T cells from PBMCs. The TCR comes from a human donor in good health (CMV status not recorded). Some clones in this sample may be carry-over from other donors' samples.

The CDR3 nucleotides are TGTGCTAGTGGTGCCCTAGAGGGAGGGAATCAGCCCCAGCATTTT. Its protein product is CASGALEGGNQPQHF. This chain uses TRBV12-5 with TRBJ1-5; D is undetermined. Trimming left V 5 bases short and J 4 bases short, with 15 bases between. The germline gives CDR1 LGHNT, CDR2 FRNRAP. The CDR3 spans 15 residues.